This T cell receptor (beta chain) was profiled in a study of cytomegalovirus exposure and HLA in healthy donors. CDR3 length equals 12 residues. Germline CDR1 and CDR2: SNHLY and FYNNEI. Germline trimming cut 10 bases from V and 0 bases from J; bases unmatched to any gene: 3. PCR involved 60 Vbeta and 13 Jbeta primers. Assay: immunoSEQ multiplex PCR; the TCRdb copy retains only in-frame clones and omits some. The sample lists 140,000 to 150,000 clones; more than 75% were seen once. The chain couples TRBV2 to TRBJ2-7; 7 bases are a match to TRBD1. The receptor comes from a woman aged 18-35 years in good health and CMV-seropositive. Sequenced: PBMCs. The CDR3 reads CATGQNSYEQYF. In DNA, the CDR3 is TGTGCCACGGGACAGAACTCCTACGAGCAGTACTTC.